Below are 6 T cell receptor beta chains sequenced from a single sample in a study of T-cell reconstitution after alpha-beta-depleted transplantation in children. This sample's TCRbeta library carried unique molecular identifier barcodes. Using its own MiXCR run on the PCR reads, TCRdb lists one record per CDR3 protein. The sample consists of about 830,000 distinct CDR3 sequences, 16% of them appearing once. The source material was PBMCs, mostly from graft donor cells, sampled 360 days after TCRalphabeta/CD19-depleted stem cell transplant. Every receptor here comes from a male patient aged 5 to 17 who had a stem cell transplant for acute lymphoblastic leukemia, so the T cells may come from the graft donor.

The table lists this clonotype with a few counts. The V and J genes are TRBV29-1 and TRBJ2-7, with TRBD1 identical over 7 bases. Germline V CDR1 and CDR2: SQVTM, ANQGSEA. After removal of 1 base from V and 2 bases from J, the junction contained 2 bases not matched to a gene. The CDR3 consists of 13 residues. As DNA, the CDR3 is TGCAGCGTTGAAGTCACAGGGGCCTACGAGCAGTACTTC. Its translation is CSVEVTGAYEQYF.

This clonotype was recorded many times. The chain recombines TRBV7-3 with TRBJ2-3, with D possibly being TRBD2 (6 bases). Germline CDR1 SGHTA, CDR2 FQGTGA. V was cut by 6 bases and J by 0 bases, with 13 bases left in between. CDR3 length: 15 residues. The CDR3 DNA reads as TGTGCCAGCAGGCCTTCAGCGGGTAGCACAGATACGCAGTATTTT. Residues: CASRPSAGSTDTQYF.

The gene calls are TRBV5-1 and TRBJ2-5; D assignment may be TRBD1 or TRBD2 (6 bases each). In germline, CDR1 is SGHRS, CDR2 YFSETQ. The ends were cut back, 0 bases at V and 4 bases at J, with 16 bases in the middle. The CDR3 is made up of 16 amino acids. The CDR3 DNA is TGCGCCAGCAGCTTGGTTTTGGGGGGCTCCGGAGAGACCCAGTACTTC. It specifies CASSLVLGGSGETQYF.

There are a few counts of this clonotype. The V gene is TRBV20-1, the J gene TRBJ2-1, with D perhaps matching TRBD1 or TRBD2 (5 bases each). The V and J ends lost 2 bases and 2 bases respectively, with 13 bases between them. The CDR3 consists of 15 residues. The V gene's germline CDR1 is DFQATT and CDR2 SNEGSKA (reference sequence). This CDR3 is CSARWGGPTYNEQFF. CDR3 nucleotides: TGCAGTGCTAGATGGGGCGGGCCAACCTACAATGAGCAGTTCTTC.

There are a few counts of this clonotype. The chain employs TRBV5-1 and TRBJ1-1; D not certain. The V gene lost 4 bases and the J gene lost 4 bases, with 17 bases spanning the gap. CDR1 SGHRS and CDR2 YFSETQ come from the germline V gene. The CDR3 contains 15 residues. The CDR3 region is CASSPGLGWGTEAFF. In DNA, the CDR3 is TGCGCCAGCAGCCCTGGACTAGGATGGGGCACTGAAGCTTTCTTT.

This sequence joins TRBV7-9 and TRBJ1-1; tentatively, D is TRBD1 (5 bases). V was trimmed by 4 bases and J by 8 bases, leaving 23 bases between them. This CDR3 is 16 amino acids long. Germline values: CDR1 SEHNR, CDR2 FQNEAQ (reference sequence). Written as DNA, the CDR3 is TGTGCCAGCAGCTCGGCAGACAGAAGCCTCCAAGTAGAAGCTTTCTTT. This codes for CASSSADRSLQVEAFF.